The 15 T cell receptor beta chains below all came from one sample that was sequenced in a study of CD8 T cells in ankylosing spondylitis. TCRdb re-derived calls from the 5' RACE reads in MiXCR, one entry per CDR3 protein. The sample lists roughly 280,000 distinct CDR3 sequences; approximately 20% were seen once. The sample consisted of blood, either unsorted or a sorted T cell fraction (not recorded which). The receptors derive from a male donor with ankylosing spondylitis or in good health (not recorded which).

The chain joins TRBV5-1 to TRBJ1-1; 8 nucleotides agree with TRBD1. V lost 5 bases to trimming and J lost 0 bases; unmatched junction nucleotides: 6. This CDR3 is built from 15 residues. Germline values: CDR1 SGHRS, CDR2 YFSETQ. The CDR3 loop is CASRTGADMNTEAFF. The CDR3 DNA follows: TGCGCCAGCAGGACAGGGGCGGACATGAACACTGAAGCTTTCTTT.

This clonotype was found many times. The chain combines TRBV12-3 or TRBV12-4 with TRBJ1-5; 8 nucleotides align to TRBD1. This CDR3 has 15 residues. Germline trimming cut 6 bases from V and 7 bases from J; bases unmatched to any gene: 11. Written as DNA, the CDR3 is TGTGCCAGCAGCCTCGGACAGGGAGTGGGACAGCCCCAGCATTTT. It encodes CASSLGQGVGQPQHF.

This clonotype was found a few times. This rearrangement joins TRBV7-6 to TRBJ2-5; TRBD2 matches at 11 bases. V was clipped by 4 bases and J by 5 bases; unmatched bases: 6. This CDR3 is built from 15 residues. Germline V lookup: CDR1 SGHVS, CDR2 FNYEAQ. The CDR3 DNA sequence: TGTGCCAGCAGCTCCCAGACTAGCGGGGTCGAGACCCAGTACTTC. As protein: CASSSQTSGVETQYF.

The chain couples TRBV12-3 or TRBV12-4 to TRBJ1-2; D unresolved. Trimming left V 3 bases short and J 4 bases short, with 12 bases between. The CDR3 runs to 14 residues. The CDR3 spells CASSFSSLFYGYTF. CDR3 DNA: TGTGCCAGCAGTTTCTCCAGCCTTTTCTATGGCTACACCTTC.

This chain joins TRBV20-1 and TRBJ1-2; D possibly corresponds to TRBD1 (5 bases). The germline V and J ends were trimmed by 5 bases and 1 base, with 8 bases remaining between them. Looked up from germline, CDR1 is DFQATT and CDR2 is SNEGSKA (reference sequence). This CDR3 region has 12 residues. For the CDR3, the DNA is TGCAGTGCTCCGGGACTTAACTATGGCTACACCTTC. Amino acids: CSAPGLNYGYTF.

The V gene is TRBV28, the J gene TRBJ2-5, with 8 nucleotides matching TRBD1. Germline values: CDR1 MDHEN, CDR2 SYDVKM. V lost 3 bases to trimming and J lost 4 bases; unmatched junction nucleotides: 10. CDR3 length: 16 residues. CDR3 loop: CASSFGAQGARETQYF. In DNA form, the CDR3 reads TGTGCCAGCAGTTTTGGGGCCCAGGGGGCGCGAGAGACCCAGTACTTC.

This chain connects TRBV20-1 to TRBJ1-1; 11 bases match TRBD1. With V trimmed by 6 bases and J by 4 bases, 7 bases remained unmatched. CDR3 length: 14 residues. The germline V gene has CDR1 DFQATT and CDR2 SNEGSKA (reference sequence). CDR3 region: CSARDRGWITEAFF. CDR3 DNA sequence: TGCAGTGCCCGGGACAGGGGGTGGATCACTGAAGCTTTCTTT.

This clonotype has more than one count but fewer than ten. CDR3 amino acids: CASSLFLRASTDTQYF. DNA of the CDR3: TGCGCCAGCAGCTTGTTTCTACGTGCTAGCACAGATACGCAGTATTTT. The rearrangement links TRBV5-1 to TRBJ2-3; no reliable D call. The CDR3 has 16 amino acids. V was cut by 1 base and J by 0 bases, with 12 bases left in between. Germline-derived CDR1 and CDR2 are SGHRS and YFSETQ.

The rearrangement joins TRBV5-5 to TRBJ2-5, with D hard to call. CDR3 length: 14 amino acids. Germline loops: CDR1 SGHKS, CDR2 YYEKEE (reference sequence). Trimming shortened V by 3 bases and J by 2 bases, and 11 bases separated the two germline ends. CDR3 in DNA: TGTGCCAGCAGCTCGGTAGTCTTTCAAGAGACCCAGTACTTC. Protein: CASSSVVFQETQYF. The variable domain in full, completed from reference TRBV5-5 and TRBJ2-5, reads DAGVTQSPTHLIKTRGQQVTLRCSPISGHKSVSWYQQVLGQGPQFIFQYYEKEERGRGNFPDRFSARQFPNYSSELNVNALLLGDSALYLCASSSVVFQETQYFGPGTRLLVL.

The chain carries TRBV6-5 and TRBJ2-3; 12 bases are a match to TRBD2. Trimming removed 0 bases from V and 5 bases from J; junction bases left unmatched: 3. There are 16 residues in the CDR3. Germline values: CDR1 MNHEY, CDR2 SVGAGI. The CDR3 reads CASSYSKLAGGDTQYF. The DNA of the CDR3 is TGTGCCAGCAGTTACTCGAAACTAGCGGGAGGAGATACGCAGTATTTT.

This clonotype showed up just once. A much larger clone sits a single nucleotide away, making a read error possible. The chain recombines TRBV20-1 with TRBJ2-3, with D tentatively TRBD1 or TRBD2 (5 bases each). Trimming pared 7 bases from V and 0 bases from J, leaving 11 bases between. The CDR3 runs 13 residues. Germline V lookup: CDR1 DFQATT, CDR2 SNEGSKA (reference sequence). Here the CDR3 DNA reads TGCAGTGGAGAGGGGTCTAGCACAGATACGCAGTATTTT. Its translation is CSGEGSSTDTQYF.

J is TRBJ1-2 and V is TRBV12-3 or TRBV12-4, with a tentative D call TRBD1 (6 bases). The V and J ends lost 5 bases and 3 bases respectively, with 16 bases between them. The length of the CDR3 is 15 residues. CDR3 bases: TGTGCCAGCAGTCCCGAGGGGGTTTCGTACTATGGCTACACCTTC. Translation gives CASSPEGVSYYGYTF.

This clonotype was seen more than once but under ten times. The CDR3 DNA follows: TGTGCCAGCTCACCCCTGGGACCGCTCTCTGGAAACACCATATATTTT. This sequence encodes CASSPLGPLSGNTIYF. V and J are TRBV18 and TRBJ1-3, with D maybe TRBD1 (5 bases). V lost 3 bases and J lost 0, with 12 bases in between. Germline V gene sequence: CDR1 KGHSH, CDR2 LQKENI. CDR3 size: 16 residues.

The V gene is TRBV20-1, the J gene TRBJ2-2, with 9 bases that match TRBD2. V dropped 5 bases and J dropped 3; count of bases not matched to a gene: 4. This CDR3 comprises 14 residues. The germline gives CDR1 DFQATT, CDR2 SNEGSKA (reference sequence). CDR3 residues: CSAYSGRDTGELFF. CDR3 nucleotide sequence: TGCAGTGCTTATAGCGGGAGAGACACCGGGGAGCTGTTTTTT.

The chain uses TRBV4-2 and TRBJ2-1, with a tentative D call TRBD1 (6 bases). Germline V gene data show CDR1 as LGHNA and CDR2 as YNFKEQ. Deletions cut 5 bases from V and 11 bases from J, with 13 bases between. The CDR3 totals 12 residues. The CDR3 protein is CASSKNREKQFF. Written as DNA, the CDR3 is TGTGCCAGCAGCAAGAACAGGGAGAAGCAGTTCTTC.